This T cell receptor (beta chain) is drawn from a study of blood T cell repertoires in COVID-19. Study information: Acute and convalescent COVID-19 samples came from the United States, Italy and Spain. From T cells, B-cell-depleted T cells, or PBMCs came the material, which was cDNA or gDNA.

The CDR3 sequence is 16 residues long. The V and J ends lost 4 bases and 3 bases, in that order; junction bases with no gene match: 12. Germline CDR1 SGHNT, CDR2 YYREEE (reference sequence). This clone has a single count. The assay was immunoSEQ multiplex PCR, and TCRdb's table has in-frame clones only and misses some. The sample records roughly 120,000 clones, less than 90% being singletons. This sequence was found in a man aged 25 to 40 with acute or convalescent COVID-19. Sequenced input: peripheral blood. The chain couples TRBV5-4 to TRBJ2-7, with 8 bases matching TRBD2. CDR3 sequence (DNA): TGTGCCAGCAGCAGTATGATAGCGGGGAACTTCTACGAGCAGTACTTC. It specifies CASSSMIAGNFYEQYF.